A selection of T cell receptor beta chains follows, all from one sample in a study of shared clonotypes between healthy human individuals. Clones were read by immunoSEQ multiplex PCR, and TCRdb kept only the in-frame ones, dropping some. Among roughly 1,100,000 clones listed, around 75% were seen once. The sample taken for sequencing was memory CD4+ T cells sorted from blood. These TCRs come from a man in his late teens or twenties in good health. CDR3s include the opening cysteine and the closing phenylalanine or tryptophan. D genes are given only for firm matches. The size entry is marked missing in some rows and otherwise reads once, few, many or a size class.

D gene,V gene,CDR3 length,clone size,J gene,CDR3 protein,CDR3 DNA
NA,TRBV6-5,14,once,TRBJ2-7,CASSIKSSSYEQYF,TGTGCCAGCAGCATCAAGTCGAGCTCCTACGAGCAGTACTTC
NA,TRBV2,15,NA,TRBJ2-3,CASSEGGSGTDTQYF,TGTGCCAGCAGCGAGGGGGGGAGCGGCACAGATACGCAGTATTTT
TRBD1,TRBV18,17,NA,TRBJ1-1,CASSPLGPGTEFAEAFF,TGTGCCAGCTCACCCTTGGGACCAGGGACAGAGTTTGCTGAAGCTTTCTTT
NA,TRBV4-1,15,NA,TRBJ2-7,CASRLTGTPNYEQYF,TGCGCCAGCAGACTTACCGGGACGCCTAACTACGAGCAGTACTTC
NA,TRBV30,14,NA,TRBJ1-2,CAFSSTTRVYGYTF,TGTGCCTTTTCCTCGACGACCCGCGTCTATGGCTACACCTTC
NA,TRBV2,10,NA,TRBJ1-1,CASRVTEAFF,TGTGCCAGCAGGGTTACTGAAGCTTTCTTT
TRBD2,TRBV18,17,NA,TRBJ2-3,CASSLLRGEAQGDTQYF,TGTGCCAGCTCACTACTGCGGGGGGAAGCTCAAGGGGATACGCAGTATTTT
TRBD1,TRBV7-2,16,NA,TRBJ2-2,CASSGSLGQGSRELFF,TGTGCCAGCAGCGGATCCTTAGGACAGGGCTCTAGGGAGCTGTTTTTT
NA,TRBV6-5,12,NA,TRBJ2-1,CASSRLEGEQFF,TGTGCCAGCAGTCGACTAGAGGGTGAGCAGTTCTTC
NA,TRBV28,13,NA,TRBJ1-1,CASRRDGNTEAFF,TGTGCCAGCAGACGCGACGGGAACACTGAAGCTTTCTTT
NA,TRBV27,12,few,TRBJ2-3,CASSLAGLPQYF,TGTGCCAGCAGTCTCGCGGGCCTGCCGCAGTATTTT
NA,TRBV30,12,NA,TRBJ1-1,CAWSVMNTEAFF,TGTGCCTGGAGTGTAATGAACACTGAAGCTTTCTTT
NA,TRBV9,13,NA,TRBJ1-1,CASSFAGGTEAFF,TGTGCCAGCAGCTTCGCGGGAGGCACTGAAGCTTTCTTT
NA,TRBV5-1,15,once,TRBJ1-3,CASSNGVGSGNTIYF,TGCGCCAGCAGCAATGGGGTTGGCTCTGGAAACACCATATATTTT
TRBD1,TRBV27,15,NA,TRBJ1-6,CASRGGSGTASPLHF,TGTGCCAGCAGAGGGGGGTCGGGGACAGCTTCACCCCTCCACTTT
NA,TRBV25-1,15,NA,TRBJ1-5,CASSATGPSNQPQHF,TGTGCCAGCAGCGCGACAGGACCTAGCAATCAGCCCCAGCATTTT
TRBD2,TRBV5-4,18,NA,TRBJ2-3,CASSPGLAGVYGTDTQYF,TGTGCCAGCAGCCCGGGACTAGCGGGAGTATACGGCACAGATACGCAGTATTTT
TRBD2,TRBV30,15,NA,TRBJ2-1,CAWGGGLGAYNEQFF,TGTGCCTGGGGAGGGGGACTAGGGGCCTACAATGAGCAGTTCTTC
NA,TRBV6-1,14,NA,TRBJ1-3,CASMRAGSGNTIYF,TGTGCCAGCATGAGGGCCGGCTCTGGAAACACCATATATTTT
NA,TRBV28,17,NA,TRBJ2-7,CASSILQGGAGGYEQYF,TGTGCCAGCAGTATCCTCCAAGGGGGGGCAGGGGGCTACGAGCAGTACTTC
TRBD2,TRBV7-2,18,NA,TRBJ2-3,CASSLGGRAGVSSDTQYF,TGTGCCAGCAGCTTAGGCGGGAGGGCCGGGGTATCATCAGATACGCAGTATTTT
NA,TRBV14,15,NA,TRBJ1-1,CASSFDGMGDTEAFF,TGTGCCAGCAGCTTCGACGGAATGGGCGACACTGAAGCTTTCTTT
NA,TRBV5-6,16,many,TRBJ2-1,CASSLASTLVGKVQFF,TGTGCCAGCAGCTTGGCGTCGACCCTCGTGGGAAAAGTGCAGTTCTTC
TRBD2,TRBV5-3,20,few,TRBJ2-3,CARSFFQREGLFSFRVTQYF,TGTGCCAGAAGCTTTTTCCAGCGGGAGGGCCTTTTTTCGTTTAGGGTTACGCAGTATTTT
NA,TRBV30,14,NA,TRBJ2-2,CAWSTRKDTGELFF,TGTGCCTGGAGCACACGGAAGGACACCGGGGAGCTGTTTTTT
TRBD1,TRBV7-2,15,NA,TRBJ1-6,CASSIAGTGQSPLHF,TGTGCCAGCAGCATAGCCGGGACAGGGCAGTCACCCCTCCACTTT
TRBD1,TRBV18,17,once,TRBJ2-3,CASSSLAGTGATDTQYF,TGTGCCAGCTCGTCCCTGGCCGGGACAGGGGCCACAGATACGCAGTATTTT
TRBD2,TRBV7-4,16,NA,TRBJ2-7,CASSLRSAGVPYEQYF,TGTGCCAGCAGCTTAAGGTCAGCGGGGGTGCCATACGAGCAGTACTTC
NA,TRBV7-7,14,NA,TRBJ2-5,CASSQGQHQETQYF,TGTGCTAGCAGCCAAGGACAGCACCAAGAGACCCAGTACTTC
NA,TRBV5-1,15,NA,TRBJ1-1,CASSSEEGPITEAFF,TGCGCCAGCAGCTCAGAGGAAGGCCCCATCACTGAAGCTTTCTTT
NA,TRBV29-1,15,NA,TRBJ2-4,CSVEDLRLAKNIQYF,TGCAGCGTTGAAGATCTTAGGTTAGCCAAAAACATTCAGTACTTC
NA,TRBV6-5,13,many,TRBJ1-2,CATLTTGKGGYTF,TGTGCCACCCTAACCACGGGGAAGGGTGGCTACACCTTC
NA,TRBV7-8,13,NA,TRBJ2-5,CASSFGFGETQYF,TGTGCCAGCAGCTTCGGCTTCGGCGAGACCCAGTACTTC
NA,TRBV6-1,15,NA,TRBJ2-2,CASSEGETNTGELFF,TGTGCCAGCAGTGAAGGGGAGACGAACACCGGGGAGCTGTTTTTT
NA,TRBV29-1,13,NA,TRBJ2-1,CSVLKDGSNEQFF,TGCAGCGTCCTCAAGGACGGGTCTAATGAGCAGTTCTTC